This T cell receptor beta chain came from a study of regulatory T cells in long-lasting Graves disease. General study points: In persistent patients, shared public clonotypes (about 2,800) outnumbered those in new patients (966). Study of thyroid tissue was not done, with only peripheral blood studied.

Combining iRepertoire HTBI primers with Arm-PCR of CDR3 regions, the authors built TCR beta libraries. Each CDR3 protein is one row after TCRdb ran MiXCR on the multiplex PCR reads. The table has 550,000 or so distinct CDR3 sequences, about 12% seen once; the top ten hold about 8.9%. In this sample, this clonotype turned up a few times. Its antigen is currently unknown. The junction departs from the called germline gene at one end, perhaps through a read error. Documented time point: newly diagnosed GD, antithyroid drugs for less than 3 months. PBMC-derived RNA was used for the TCR library. CDR3 size: 13 residues. Germline CDR1 reads SQVTM; CDR2 reads ANQGSEA. This sample was also put to use in a study of T cells in Graves' hyperthyroidism and ophthalmopathy. Per that paper: First-round RT-PCR of the TCR CDR3 relied on the HTBI primer set.

The receptor comes from a young woman with Graves disease. Sample: peripheral blood mononuclear cells (PBMCs), taken at new diagnosis, from a patient treated with antithyroid drugs. The chain couples TRBV29-1 to TRBJ2-2; possible D gene TRBD2, 6 bases. The CDR3: CSVYGPDTGGLFF. CDR3 nucleotides: TGCAGCGTGTACGGACCCGACACCGGGGGGCTGTTTTTT.